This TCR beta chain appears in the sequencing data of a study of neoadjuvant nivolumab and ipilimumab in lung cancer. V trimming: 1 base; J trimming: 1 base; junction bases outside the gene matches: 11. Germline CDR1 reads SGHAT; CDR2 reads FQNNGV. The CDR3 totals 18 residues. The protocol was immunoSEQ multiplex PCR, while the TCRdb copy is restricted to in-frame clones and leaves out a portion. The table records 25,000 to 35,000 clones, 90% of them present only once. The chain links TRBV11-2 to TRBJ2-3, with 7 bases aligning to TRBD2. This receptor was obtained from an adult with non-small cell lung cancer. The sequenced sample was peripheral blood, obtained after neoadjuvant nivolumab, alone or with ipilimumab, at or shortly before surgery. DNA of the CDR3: TGTGCCAGCAGCTTAGTTGTACAAGCTGGGGGGGGCACAGATACGCAGTATTTT. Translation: CASSLVVQAGGGTDTQYF.